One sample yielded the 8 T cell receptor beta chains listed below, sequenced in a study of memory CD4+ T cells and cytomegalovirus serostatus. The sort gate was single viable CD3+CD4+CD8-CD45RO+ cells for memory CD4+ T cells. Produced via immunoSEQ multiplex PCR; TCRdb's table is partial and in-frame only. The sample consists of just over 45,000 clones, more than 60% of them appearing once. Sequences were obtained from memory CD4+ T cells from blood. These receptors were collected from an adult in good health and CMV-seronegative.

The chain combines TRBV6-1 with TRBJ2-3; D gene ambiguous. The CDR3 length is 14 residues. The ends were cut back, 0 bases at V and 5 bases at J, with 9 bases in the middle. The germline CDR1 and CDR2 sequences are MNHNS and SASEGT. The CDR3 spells CASSEAGNGDTQYF. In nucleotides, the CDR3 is TGTGCCAGCAGTGAAGCGGGGAATGGAGATACGCAGTATTTT.

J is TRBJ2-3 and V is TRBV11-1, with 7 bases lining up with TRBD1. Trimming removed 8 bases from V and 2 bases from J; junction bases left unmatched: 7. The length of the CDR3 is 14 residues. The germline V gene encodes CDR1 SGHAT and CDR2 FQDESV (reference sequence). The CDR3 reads CASAVGTVTDTQYF. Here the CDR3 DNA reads TGTGCCAGCGCGGTTGGGACAGTCACAGATACGCAGTATTTT.

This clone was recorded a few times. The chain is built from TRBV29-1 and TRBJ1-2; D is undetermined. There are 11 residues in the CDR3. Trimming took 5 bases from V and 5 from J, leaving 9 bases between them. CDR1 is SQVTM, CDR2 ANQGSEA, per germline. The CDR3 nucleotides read TGCAGCGTTCTACATGGTTATGGCTACACCTTC. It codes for CSVLHGYGYTF.

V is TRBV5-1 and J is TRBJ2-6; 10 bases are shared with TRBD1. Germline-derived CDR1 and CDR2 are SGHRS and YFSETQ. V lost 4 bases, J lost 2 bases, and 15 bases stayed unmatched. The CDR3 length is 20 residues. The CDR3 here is CASSPTFKTGGLAGANVLTF. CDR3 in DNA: TGCGCCAGCAGCCCCACTTTTAAGACAGGGGGCTTGGCTGGGGCCAACGTCCTGACTTTC.

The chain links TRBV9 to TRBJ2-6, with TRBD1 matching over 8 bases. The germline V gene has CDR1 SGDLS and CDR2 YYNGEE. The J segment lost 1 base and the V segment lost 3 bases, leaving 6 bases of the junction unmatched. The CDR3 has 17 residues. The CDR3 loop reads CASSGRQGPSGANVLTF. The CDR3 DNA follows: TGTGCCAGCAGCGGCCGACAGGGGCCGTCTGGGGCCAACGTCCTGACTTTC. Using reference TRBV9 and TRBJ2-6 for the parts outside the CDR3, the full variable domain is DSGVTQTPKHLITATGQRVTLRCSPRSGDLSVYWYQQSLDQGLQFLIQYYNGEERAKGNILERFSAQQFPDLHSELNLSSLELGDSALYFCASSGRQGPSGANVLTFGAGSRLTVL.

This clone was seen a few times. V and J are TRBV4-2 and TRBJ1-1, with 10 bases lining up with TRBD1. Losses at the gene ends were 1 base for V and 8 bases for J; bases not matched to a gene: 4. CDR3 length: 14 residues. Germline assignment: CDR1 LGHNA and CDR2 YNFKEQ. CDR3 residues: CASSQGQGAGEAFF. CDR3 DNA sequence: TGTGCCAGCAGCCAAGGACAGGGGGCTGGCGAAGCTTTCTTT.

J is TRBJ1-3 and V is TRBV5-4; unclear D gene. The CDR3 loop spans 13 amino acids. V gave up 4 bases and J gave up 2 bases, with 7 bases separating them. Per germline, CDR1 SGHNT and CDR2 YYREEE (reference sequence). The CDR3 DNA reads TGTGCCAGCAGCCCTCATGCTGGAAACACCATATATTTT. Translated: CASSPHAGNTIYF.

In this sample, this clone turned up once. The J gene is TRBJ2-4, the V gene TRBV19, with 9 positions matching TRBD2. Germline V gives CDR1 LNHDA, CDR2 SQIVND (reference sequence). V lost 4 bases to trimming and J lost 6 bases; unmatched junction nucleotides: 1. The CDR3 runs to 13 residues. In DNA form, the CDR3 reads TGTGCCAGTAGTAGCGGGGGGGTAAACATTCAGTACTTC. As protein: CASSSGGVNIQYF.